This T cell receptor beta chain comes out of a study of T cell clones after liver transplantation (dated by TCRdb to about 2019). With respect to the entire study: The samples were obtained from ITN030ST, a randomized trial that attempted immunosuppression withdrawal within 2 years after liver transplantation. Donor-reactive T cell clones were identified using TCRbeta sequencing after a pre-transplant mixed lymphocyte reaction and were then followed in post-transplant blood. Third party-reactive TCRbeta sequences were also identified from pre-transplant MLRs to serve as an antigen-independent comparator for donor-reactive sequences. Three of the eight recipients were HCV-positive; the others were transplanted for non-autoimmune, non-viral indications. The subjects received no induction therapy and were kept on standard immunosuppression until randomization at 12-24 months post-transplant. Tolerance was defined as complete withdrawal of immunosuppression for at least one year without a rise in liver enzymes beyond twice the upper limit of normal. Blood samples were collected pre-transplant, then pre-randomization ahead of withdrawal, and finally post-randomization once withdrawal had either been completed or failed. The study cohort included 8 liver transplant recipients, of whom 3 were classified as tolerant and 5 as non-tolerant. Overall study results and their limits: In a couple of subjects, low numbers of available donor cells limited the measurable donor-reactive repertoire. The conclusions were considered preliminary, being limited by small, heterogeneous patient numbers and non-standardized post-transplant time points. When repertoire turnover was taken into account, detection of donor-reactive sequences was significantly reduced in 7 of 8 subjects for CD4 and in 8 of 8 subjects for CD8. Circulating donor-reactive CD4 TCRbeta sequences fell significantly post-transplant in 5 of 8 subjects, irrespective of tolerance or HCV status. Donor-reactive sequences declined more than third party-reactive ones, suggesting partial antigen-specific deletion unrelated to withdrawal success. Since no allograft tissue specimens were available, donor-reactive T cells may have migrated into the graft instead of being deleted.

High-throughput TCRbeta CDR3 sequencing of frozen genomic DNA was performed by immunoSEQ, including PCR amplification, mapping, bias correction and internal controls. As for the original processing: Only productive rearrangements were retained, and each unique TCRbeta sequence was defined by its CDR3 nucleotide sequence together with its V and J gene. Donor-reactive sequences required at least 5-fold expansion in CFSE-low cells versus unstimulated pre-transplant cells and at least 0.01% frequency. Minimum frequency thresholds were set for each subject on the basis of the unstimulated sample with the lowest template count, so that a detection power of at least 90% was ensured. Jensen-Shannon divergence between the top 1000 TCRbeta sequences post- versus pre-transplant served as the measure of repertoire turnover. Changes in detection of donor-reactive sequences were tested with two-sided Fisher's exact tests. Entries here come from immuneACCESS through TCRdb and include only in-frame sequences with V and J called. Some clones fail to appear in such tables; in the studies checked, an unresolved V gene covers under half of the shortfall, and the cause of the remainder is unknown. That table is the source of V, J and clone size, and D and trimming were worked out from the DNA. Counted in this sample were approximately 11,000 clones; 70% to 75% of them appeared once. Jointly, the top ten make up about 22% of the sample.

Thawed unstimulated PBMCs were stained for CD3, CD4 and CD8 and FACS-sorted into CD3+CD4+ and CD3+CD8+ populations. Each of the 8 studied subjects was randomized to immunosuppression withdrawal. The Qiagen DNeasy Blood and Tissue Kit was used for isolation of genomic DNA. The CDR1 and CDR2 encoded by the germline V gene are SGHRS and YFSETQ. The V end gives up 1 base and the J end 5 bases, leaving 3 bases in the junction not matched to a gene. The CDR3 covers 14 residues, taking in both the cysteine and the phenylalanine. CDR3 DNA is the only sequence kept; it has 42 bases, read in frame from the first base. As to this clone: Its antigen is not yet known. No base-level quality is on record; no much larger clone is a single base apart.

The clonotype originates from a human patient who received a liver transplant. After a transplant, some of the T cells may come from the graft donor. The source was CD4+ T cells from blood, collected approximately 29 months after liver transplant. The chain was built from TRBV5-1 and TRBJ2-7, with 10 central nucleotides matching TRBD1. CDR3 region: CASSLRDRGHEQYF. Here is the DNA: TGCGCCAGCAGCTTGAGGGACAGGGGCCACGAGCAGTACTTC.